This T cell receptor (beta chain) was retrieved from a study of T cells in Graves' hyperthyroidism and ophthalmopathy. In the study overall: Sampling of peripheral blood happened at initial diagnosis, prior to any treatment. Study-wide results and caveats: Among thyroid clonotypes expanded above 0.001, most also appeared in blood. A model of 13 V-J pairs discriminated ophthalmopathy from stable hyperthyroidism.

This clonotype has just a few counts. Antigen unknown. At least 3 on the Clinical Activity Score was recorded for ophthalmopathy patients, who also had NOSPECS grade at least 4 and duration under 3 months. The investigators amplified TCR beta CDR3 regions from RNA transcripts. A set of HTBI primers served as the primers for a first-round RT-PCR of the TCR CDR3. One entry per CDR3 protein results from TCRdb running MiXCR on the multiplex PCR reads. The repertoire has 640,000 or so distinct CDR3 sequences, about 15% of them found once; the top ten carry roughly 4.3%. This TCR was sampled from a woman aged 40-49 years with Graves' ophthalmopathy. Sequencing used blood.

The CDR3 DNA follows: TGTGCCAGCAGTTTCCCGACAGTATCCTACGAGCAGTACTTC. Protein product: CASSFPTVSYEQYF. The chain carries TRBV28 and TRBJ2-7, with a possible D match to TRBD1 (5 bases). Deletions cut 3 bases from V and 1 base from J, with 10 bases between. Germline CDR1 reads MDHEN; CDR2 reads SYDVKM. The CDR3 covers 14 residues.